Here is one T cell receptor (beta chain) with its context. Antigen specificity is unknown. Other DNA sequences in this sample translate to the same CDR3. TCRdb's copy holds only in-frame clones and misses some; the assay was immunoSEQ multiplex PCR. In the table there are roughly 130,000 clones, just over 85% of which are singletons. The data derive from a study of T cell responses to AZD1222 COVID-19 vaccine. Overall study context: Doses given second, at about 4 or about 12 weeks, were pooled. General study points: Sampling captured repertoires only after the peak T cell response. Unmutated variant regions are reportedly targeted by nearly half of spike-specific TCRs. White British people made up most donors, females outnumbered males, and clonal diversity was possibly underestimated.

The sample consisted of peripheral blood, taken on day 0 of AZD1222 vaccination. This sequence was found in an adult in good health.

CDR3 coding DNA: TGTGCCAGCAGTCTCTCAGGGTATGGCTACACCTTC. This encodes CASSLSGYGYTF. J is TRBJ1-2 and V is TRBV28; a weak D match, TRBD1 (5 bases). The CDR3 is 12 residues long. Looked up from germline, CDR1 is MDHEN and CDR2 is SYDVKM. V was shortened by 5 bases and J by 5 bases, with 9 bases between the two germline ends.